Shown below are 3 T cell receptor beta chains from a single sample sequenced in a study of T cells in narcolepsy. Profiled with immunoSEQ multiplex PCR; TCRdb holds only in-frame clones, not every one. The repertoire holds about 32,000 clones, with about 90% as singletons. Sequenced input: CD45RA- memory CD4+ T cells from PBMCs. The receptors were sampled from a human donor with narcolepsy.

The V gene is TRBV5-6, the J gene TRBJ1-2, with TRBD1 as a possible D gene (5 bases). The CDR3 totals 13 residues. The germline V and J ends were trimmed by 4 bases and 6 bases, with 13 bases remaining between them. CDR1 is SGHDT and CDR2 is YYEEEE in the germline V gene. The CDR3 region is CASSTRQLHGYTF. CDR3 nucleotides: TGTGCCAGCAGCACCCGACAGCTACATGGCTACACCTTC. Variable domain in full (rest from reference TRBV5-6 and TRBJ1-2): DAGVTQSPTHLIKTRGQQVTLRCSPKSGHDTVSWYQQALGQGPQFIFQYYEEEERQRGNFPDRFSGHQFPNYSSELNVNALLLGDSALYLCASSTRQLHGYTFGSGTRLTVV.

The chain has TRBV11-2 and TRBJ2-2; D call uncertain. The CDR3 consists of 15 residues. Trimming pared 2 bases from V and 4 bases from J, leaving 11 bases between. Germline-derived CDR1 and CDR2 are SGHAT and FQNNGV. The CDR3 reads CASSLMWMGTGELFF. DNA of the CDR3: TGTGCCAGCAGCTTAATGTGGATGGGCACCGGGGAGCTGTTTTTT.

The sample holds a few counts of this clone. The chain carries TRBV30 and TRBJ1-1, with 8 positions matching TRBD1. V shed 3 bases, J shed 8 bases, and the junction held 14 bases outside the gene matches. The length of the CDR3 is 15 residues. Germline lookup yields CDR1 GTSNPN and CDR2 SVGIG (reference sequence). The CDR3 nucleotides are TGTGCCTGGAGCCGTACGGCCAGGGGGCGGGGGGAAGCTTTCTTT. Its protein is CAWSRTARGRGEAFF.